The source of this T cell receptor (beta chain) is a study of blood T cell repertoires in COVID-19. Turning to the study itself: From the United States, Italy and Spain came samples of acute and convalescent COVID-19. PBMCs, B-cell-depleted T cells, or T cells provided the cDNA or gDNA that made up the material.

The protocol was immunoSEQ multiplex PCR, while the TCRdb copy is restricted to in-frame clones and leaves out a portion. The sample has hundreds of thousands of clones; around nine tenths are singletons. Those who participated ranged in age from 18 to 89 years and resided in under 25 US areas. The CDR3 covers 14 residues. Germline CDR1 is MDHEN and CDR2 is SYDVKM. The sample consisted of PBMCs or T cells enriched from blood (not recorded which). J is TRBJ1-1 and V is TRBV28, with 8 bases that match TRBD1. The source is a woman aged 18-30 years who had been exposed to COVID-19. The CDR3 DNA reads TGTCACCAGCAGTTTGGACGGTCAGGGGGCAAAGCTTTCTTT. Encoded protein: CHQQFGRSGGKAFF.